This T cell receptor beta chain was sequenced in a study of CD8+CD57+ T cells in acquired aplastic anemia. Study-wide background: Sorting CD4+ and CD8+ cells gave DNA averaging 3.2 ug.

Worth noting for this clonotype: One end of the junction fails to match germline, which may point to a read error.

CDR3 length: 14 residues. CDR1 and CDR2 (germline): SGHRS, YFSETQ. The use of genomic DNA as template underpinned the TCR beta VDJ and CDR3 profiling. In TCRdb, the reads were re-called with MiXCR into one record per CDR3 protein. The repertoire includes roughly 420,000 distinct CDR3 sequences, around 72% of them detected once, and 4% sits in the top ten. The sequenced material came from sorted CD4+, CD8+, or CD8+CD57+ T cells (not recorded which) from PBMCs. The chain links TRBV5-1 to TRBJ2-5, with 7 bases lining up with TRBD2. This clonotype was sampled from a human donor in good health, serving as a control. The DNA for the CDR3 is TGCGCCAGCAGACTAGGACTAGGGGTTGAGACCCAGCACTTC. It translates to CASRLGLGVETQHF.